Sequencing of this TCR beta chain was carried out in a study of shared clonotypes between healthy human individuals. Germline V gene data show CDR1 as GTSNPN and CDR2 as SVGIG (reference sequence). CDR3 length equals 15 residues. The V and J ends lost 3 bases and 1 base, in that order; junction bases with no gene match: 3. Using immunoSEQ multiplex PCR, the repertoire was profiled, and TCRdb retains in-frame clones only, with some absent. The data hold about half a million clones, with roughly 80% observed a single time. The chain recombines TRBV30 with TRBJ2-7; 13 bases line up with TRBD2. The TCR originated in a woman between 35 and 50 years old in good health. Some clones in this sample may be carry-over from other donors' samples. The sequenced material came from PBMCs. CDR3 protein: CAWRGLAGKSYEQYF. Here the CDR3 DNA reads TGTGCCTGGAGGGGACTAGCGGGAAAGTCCTACGAGCAGTACTTC.